Sequencing of this TCR beta chain was carried out in a study of blood T cell repertoires in COVID-19. Repertoires were generated with immunoSEQ multiplex PCR, while TCRdb's copy carries only in-frame clones and drops some. The table includes 310,000 or so clones, nearly 90% detected once. J lost 8 bases, V lost 3 bases, and 9 bases had no gene match. Per the germline V gene, CDR1 is SGHRS and CDR2 is YFSETQ. The CDR3 sequence is 15 residues long. Input material: PBMCs or T cells enriched from blood (not recorded which). The origin of this receptor is a woman in her twenties or thirties who had recovered from COVID-19. The chain joins TRBV5-1 to TRBJ2-3; 10 positions agree with TRBD1. CDR3: CASSSTGGAGVTQYF. As DNA, the CDR3 is TGCGCCAGCAGCTCGACAGGGGGCGCGGGGGTTACGCAGTATTTT. The variable domain in full, with the rest retrieved from reference TRBV5-1 and TRBJ2-3, is KAGVTQTPRYLIKTRGQQVTLSCSPISGHRSVSWYQQTPGQGLQFLFEYFSETQRNKGNFPGRFSGRQFSNSRSEMNVSTLELGDSALYLCASSSTGGAGVTQYFGPGTRLTVL.